The present entry profiles one TCR beta chain with its context. This entry comes from a study of T cells in localized non-small cell lung cancer. The protocol was immunoSEQ multiplex PCR, while the TCRdb copy is restricted to in-frame clones and leaves out a portion. Of around 4,400 clones in the sample, about 31% were seen once. V lost 3 bases, J lost 3 bases, and 10 bases lay in between. The CDR3 spans 14 residues. CDR1 and CDR2 from the germline V gene are SNHLY and FYNNEI. The source of this sequence is a male donor older than 55 with stage I lung adenocarcinoma. This specimen was lung tumor tissue, taken before any cancer treatment. V gene TRBV2 combines with J gene TRBJ2-3; D may be TRBD1 or TRBD2 (5 bases each). CDR3 region: CASSEGDRTDTQYF. CDR3 bases: TGTGCCAGCAGTGAGGGGGATCGGACAGATACGCAGTATTTT.